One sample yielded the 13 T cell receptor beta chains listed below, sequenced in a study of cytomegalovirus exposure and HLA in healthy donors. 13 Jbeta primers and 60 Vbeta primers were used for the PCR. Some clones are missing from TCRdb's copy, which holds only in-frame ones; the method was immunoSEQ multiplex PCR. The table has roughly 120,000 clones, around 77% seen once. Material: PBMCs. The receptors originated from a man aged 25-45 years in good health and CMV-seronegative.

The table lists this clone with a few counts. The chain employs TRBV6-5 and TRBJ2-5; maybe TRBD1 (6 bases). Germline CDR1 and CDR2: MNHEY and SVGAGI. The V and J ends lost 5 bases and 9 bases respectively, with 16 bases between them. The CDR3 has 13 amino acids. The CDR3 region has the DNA TGTGCCAGCAGTCCCCGGGACACCGGAGCCCAGTACTTC. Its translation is CASSPRDTGAQYF.

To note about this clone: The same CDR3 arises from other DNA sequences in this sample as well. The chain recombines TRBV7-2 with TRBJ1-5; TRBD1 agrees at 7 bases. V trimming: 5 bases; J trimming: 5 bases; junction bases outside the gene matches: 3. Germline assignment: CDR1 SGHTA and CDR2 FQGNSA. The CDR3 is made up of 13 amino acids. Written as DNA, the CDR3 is TGTGCCAGCAGCCCTGACAGGGATCAGCCCCAGCATTTT. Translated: CASSPDRDQPQHF.

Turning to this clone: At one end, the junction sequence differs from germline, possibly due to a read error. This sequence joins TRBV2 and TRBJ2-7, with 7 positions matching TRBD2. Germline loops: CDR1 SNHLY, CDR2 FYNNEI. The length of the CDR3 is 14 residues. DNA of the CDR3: TGTGCCAGCAGAGAAGCGGGGCTATCCTACGAGCAGTACTTC. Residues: CASREAGLSYEQYF.

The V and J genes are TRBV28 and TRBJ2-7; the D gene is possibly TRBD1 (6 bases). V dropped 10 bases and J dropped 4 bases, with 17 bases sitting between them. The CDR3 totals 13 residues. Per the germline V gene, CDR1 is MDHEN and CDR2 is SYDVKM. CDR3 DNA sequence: TGTGCCACCATGGCAGGGGTAAGGTACGAGCAGTACTTC. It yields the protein CATMAGVRYEQYF.

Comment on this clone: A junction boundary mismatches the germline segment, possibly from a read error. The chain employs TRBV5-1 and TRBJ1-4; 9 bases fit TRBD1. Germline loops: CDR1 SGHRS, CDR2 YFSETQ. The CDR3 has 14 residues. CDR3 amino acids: CASRRGQGNGKLFF. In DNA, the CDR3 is TGCGCCAGCAGAAGAGGACAGGGGAATGGAAAACTGTTTTTT.

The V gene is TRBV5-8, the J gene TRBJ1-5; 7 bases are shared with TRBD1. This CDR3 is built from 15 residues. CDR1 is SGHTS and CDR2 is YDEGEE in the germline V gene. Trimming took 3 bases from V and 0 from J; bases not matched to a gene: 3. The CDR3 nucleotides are TGTGCCAGCAGCTGGGGGACAGATAGCAATCAGCCCCAGCATTTT. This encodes CASSWGTDSNQPQHF.

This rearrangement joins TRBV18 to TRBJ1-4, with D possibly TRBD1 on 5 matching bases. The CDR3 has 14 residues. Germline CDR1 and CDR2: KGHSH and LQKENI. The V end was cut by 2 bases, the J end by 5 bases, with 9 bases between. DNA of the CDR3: TGTGCCAGCTCACCAAAACAGGCAAATGAAAAACTGTTTTTT. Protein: CASSPKQANEKLFF.

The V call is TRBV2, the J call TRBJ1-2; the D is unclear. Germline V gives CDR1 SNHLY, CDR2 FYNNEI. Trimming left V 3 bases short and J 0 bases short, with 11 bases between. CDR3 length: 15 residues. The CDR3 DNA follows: TGTGCCAGCAGTGATCTACGGGGTTCTAACTATGGCTACACCTTC. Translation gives CASSDLRGSNYGYTF.

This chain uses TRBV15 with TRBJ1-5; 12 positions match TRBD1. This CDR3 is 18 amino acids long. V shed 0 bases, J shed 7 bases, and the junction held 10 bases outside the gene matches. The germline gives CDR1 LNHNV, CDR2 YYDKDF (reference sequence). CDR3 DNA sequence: TGTGCCACCAGCAGAGATAAGGGGACAGGGGGCGCTGTGCAGCCCCAGCATTTT. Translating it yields CATSRDKGTGGAVQPQHF.

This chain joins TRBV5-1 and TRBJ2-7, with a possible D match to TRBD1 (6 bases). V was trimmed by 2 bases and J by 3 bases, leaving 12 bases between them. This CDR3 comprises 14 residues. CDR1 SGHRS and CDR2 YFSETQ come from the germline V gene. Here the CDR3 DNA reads TGCGCCAGCAGCTTAACAGGGTTGTACTACGAGCAGTACTTC. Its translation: CASSLTGLYYEQYF.

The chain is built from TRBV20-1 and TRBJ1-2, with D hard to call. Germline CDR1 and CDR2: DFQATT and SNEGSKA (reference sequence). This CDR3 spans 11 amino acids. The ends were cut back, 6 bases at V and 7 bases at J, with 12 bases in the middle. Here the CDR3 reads CSARREGGYTF. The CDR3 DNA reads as TGCAGTGCAAGACGGGAGGGTGGCTACACCTTC.

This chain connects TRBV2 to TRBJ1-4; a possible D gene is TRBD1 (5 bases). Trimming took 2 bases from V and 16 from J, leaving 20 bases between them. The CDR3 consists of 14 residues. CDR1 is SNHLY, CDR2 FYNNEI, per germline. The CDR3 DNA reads TGTGCCAGCAGTGAACCCAACAGTGGGGGGGTCCCGTTTTTT. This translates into CASSEPNSGGVPFF. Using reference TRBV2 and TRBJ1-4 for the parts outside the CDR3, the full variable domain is EPEVTQTPSHQVTQMGQEVILRCVPISNHLYFYWYRQILGQKVEFLVSFYNNEISEKSEIFDDQFSVERPDGSNFTLKIRSTKLEDSAMYFCASSEPNSGGVPFFGSGTQLSVL.

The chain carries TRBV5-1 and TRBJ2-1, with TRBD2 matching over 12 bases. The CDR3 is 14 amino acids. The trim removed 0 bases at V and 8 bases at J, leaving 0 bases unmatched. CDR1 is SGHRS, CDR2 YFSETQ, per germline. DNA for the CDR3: TGCGCCAGCAGCTTGGGGACTAGCGGGGATGAGCAGTTCTTC. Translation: CASSLGTSGDEQFF.